The 2 T cell receptor beta chains reported below all come from one sample, sequenced in a study of OX40 agonist ivuxolimab in advanced cancers. The assay was immunoSEQ multiplex PCR, and TCRdb's table has in-frame clones only and misses some. Found here are 70,000 to 100,000 clones, over 75% of them singletons; the top ten hold 0.3% to 0.45%. The source was CD4+ or CD8+ T cells sorted from blood, collected in a trial of the OX40 agonist ivuxolimab. These receptors all stem from an adult with an advanced solid tumor such as melanoma, head and neck, liver or kidney cancer.

The V and J genes are TRBV30 and TRBJ2-7; D possibly corresponds to TRBD1 (6 bases). Germline V CDR1 and CDR2: GTSNPN, SVGIG (reference sequence). CDR3 size: 17 residues. Deletions cut 3 bases from V and 6 bases from J, with 27 bases between. CDR3 sequence reads: CAWSGIPVTGLWGEQYF. The CDR3 DNA sequence: TGTGCCTGGAGCGGTATCCCCGTAACAGGGTTGTGGGGCGAGCAGTACTTC.

This sequence joins TRBV2 and TRBJ2-2, with D unresolved. Germline V CDR1 and CDR2: SNHLY, FYNNEI. This CDR3 spans 13 amino acids. V was cut by 7 bases and J by 1 base, with 7 bases left in between. The CDR3 spells CASNVWNTGELFF. DNA of the CDR3: TGTGCCAGCAATGTCTGGAACACCGGGGAGCTGTTTTTT.